A single sample gave rise to the 6 T cell receptor beta chains below, sequenced in a study of T cell repertoires in cytomegalovirus infection. TCRdb independently ran MiXCR on the reads; one entry per CDR3 protein. The sample yields approximately 320,000 distinct CDR3 sequences, approximately 9.5% seen once. Sequences were obtained from PBMCs. The receptors come from a human donor in good health (CMV status not recorded). Some clones in this sample may be carry-over from other donors' samples.

This rearrangement joins TRBV19 to TRBJ2-5; a weak D match, TRBD2 (5 bases). This CDR3 region has 15 residues. CDR1 and CDR2 (germline): LNHDA, SQIVND (reference sequence). Trimming stripped 3 bases from V and 4 bases from J, with 15 bases between. The CDR3 bases are TGTGCCAGTAGTATCGCCAGGCGCCGGGGAGAGACCCAGTACTTC. Protein sequence: CASSIARRRGETQYF.

This clonotype was counted at least ten times. This chain links TRBV7-8 with TRBJ2-7; D is uncertain. This CDR3 comprises 12 residues. V was clipped by 4 bases and J by 6 bases, with 10 bases between them. Germline assignment: CDR1 SGHVS and CDR2 FQNEAQ. The CDR3 spells CASSYLGREQYF. CDR3 sequence (DNA): TGTGCCAGCAGCTACCTCGGGCGCGAGCAGTACTTC.

This clonotype has a count of ten or more. The chain employs TRBV5-6 and TRBJ1-2; D is possibly TRBD1 (5 bases). Germline-derived CDR1 and CDR2 are SGHDT and YYEEEE. There are 15 residues in the CDR3. Trimming removed 4 bases at V and 5 bases at J, with 18 bases between. The chain's CDR3 is CASSEGPRVPYGYTF. The CDR3 nucleotides are TGTGCCAGCAGCGAGGGACCGCGAGTCCCATATGGCTACACCTTC.

Turning to this clonotype: Possible read error: a much larger clone is one base away. The rearrangement links TRBV6-2 or TRBV6-3 to TRBJ1-5; D may be TRBD1 (6 bases). Germline CDR1 and CDR2: MNHEY and SVGEGT. V lost 4 bases to trimming and J lost 4 bases, with 23 bases between them. The CDR3 runs 18 residues. The CDR3 DNA reads TGTGCCAGCAGTTCGACCGCTGGGGGGGCGCGTAGTAATCAGCCCCAGCATTTT. It codes for CASSSTAGGARSNQPQHF.

The V call is TRBV2, the J call TRBJ2-7; the D is unclear. The CDR3 totals 14 residues. V dropped 1 base and J dropped 5 bases, with 12 bases sitting between them. Germline CDR1 is SNHLY and CDR2 is FYNNEI. CDR3 in amino acids: CASSEVGRSNEQYF. The CDR3 DNA reads as TGTGCCAGCAGTGAAGTGGGCAGGTCAAACGAGCAGTACTTC.

In this sample, this clonotype turned up a few times. The V call is TRBV28, the J call TRBJ2-3, with D tentatively TRBD1 (6 bases). The CDR3 contains 17 residues. The V end was cut by 4 bases, the J end by 4 bases, with 21 bases between. Germline V lookup: CDR1 MDHEN, CDR2 SYDVKM. CDR3 loop: CASSSSMDSLFADTQYF. Written as DNA, the CDR3 is TGTGCCAGCAGTTCGAGCATGGACAGCTTATTTGCAGATACGCAGTATTTT.